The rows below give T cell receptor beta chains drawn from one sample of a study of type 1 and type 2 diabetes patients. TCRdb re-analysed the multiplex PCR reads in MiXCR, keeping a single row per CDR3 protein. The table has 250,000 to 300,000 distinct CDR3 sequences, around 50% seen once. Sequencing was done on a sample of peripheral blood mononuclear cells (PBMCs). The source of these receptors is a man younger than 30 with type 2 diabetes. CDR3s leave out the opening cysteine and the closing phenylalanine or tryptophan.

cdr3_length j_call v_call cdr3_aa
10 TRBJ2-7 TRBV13 ANSFSGYEQY
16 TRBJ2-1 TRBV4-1 ASSYSQVRDSRWNEQF
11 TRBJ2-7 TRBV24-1 ATSDFAGYEQY
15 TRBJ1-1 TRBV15 ATSRDGPGVMNTEAF
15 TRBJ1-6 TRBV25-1 ASSDLTVGGNNSPLH
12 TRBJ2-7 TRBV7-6 ASSLEVSSYEQY
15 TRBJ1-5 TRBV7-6 ASSQRLDGLVRQPQH
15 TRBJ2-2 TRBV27 ATTRREEVPDTGELF
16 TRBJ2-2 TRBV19 ASSMGPTSGRRTGELF
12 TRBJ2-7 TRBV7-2 ASSRPGQGYEQY
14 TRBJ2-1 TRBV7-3 ASSPAGGRENNEQF